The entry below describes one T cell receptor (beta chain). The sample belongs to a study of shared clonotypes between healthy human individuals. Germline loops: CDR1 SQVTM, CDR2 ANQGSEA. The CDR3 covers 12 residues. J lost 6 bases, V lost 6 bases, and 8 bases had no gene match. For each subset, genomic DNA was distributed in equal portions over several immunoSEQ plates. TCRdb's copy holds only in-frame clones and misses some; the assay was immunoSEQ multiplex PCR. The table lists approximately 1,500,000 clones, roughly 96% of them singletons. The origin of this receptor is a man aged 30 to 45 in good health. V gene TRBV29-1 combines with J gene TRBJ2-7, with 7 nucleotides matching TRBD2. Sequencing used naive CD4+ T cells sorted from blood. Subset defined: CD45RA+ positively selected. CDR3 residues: CSVRGGVSEQYF. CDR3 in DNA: TGCAGCGTCCGTGGGGGGGTCAGCGAGCAGTACTTC.